The source of this TCR beta chain is a study of T cells expressing NK-cell markers. It was by 5'RACE template switching with UMIs that TCR beta cDNA was made. TCRdb re-called the 5' RACE reads; one entry per CDR3 protein, DNA not given. The listing records 450,000 to 600,000 distinct CDR3 sequences. Study-level points and caveats: For several donors, the dominant NKG2C+ clonotypes made up about 1.0-7.5% of their CD8+ T cells. Similarly, these clonotypes led the CD3+CD56-NKG2C+ fraction as well in a few donors.

Worth noting for this clonotype: Its antigen is undetermined.

Sequenced input: blood T cells: a sorted CD56 or NKG2C T cell subset, CD4+ or CD8+ T cells, or bulk PBMC T cells (not recorded which). This sequence was found in a man aged 18 to 30 in good health.

The CDR3 is CASSELAQGLGEQYF. The V and J genes are TRBV2 and TRBJ2-7; TCRdb calls TRBD1, which cannot be checked without DNA. The CDR3 is 15 residues long. Per germline, CDR1 SNHLY and CDR2 FYNNEI.